This TCR beta chain was recorded in a study of T cell repertoires in cytomegalovirus infection. On this clonotype itself: The antigen is not known.

Study-wide points: HLA-C-restricted, CMV-specific TCR beta clonotypes were dominant ex vivo.

The V and J ends lost 3 bases and 2 bases, in that order; junction bases with no gene match: 3. In germline, CDR1 is MNHEY, CDR2 SVGEGT. There are 15 residues in the CDR3. TCRdb analysed the reads with MiXCR anew, one entry per CDR3 protein. Among 830,000 or so distinct CDR3 sequences listed, around a third were seen once. This TCR was recovered from a human donor in good health (CMV status not recorded). Some clones in this sample may be carry-over from other donors' samples. V and J are TRBV6-2 or TRBV6-3 and TRBJ2-3; the match to TRBD1 covers 9 bases. The source was cultured CD8+ T cells from PBMCs, collected from culture after CMV antigen stimulation. CDR3: CASSYGTGPTDTQYF. The CDR3 region has the DNA TGTGCCAGCAGTTATGGGACAGGGCCCACAGATACGCAGTATTTT.